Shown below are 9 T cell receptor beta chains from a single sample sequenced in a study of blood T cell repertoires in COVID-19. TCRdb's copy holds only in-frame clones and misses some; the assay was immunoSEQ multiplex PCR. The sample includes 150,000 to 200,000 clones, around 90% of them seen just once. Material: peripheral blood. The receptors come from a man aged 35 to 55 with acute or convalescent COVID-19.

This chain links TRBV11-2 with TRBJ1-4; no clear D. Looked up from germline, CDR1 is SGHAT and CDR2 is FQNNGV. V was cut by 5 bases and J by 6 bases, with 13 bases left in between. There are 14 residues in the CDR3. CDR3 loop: CASSQRVGYEKLFF. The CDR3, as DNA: TGTGCCAGCAGCCAGAGGGTCGGGTATGAAAAACTGTTTTTT. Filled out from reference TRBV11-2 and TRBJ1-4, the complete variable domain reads EAGVAQSPRYKIIEKRQSVAFWCNPISGHATLYWYQQILGQGPKLLIQFQNNGVVDDSQLPKDRFSAERLKGVDSTLKIQPAKLEDSAVYLCASSQRVGYEKLFFGSGTQLSVL.

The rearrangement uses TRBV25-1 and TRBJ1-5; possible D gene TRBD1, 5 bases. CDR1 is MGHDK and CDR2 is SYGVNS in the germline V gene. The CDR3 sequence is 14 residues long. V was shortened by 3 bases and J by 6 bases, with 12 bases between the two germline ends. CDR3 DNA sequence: TGTGCCAGCAGTGAGCCTGGCGGGGGTCAGCCCCAGCATTTT. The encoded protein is CASSEPGGGQPQHF.

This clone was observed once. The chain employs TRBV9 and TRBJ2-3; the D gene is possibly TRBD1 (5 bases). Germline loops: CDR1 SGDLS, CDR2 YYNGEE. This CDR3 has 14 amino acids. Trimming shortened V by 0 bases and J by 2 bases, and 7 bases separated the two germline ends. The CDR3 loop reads CASSVETVTDTQYF. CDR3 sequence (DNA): TGTGCCAGCAGCGTAGAGACAGTCACAGATACGCAGTATTTT.

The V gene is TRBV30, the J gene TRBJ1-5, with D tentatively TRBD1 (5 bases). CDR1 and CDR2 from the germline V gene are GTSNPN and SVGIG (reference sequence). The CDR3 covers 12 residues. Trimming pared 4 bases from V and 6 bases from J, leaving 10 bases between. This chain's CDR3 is CAWNRLGQPQHF. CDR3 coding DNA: TGTGCCTGGAACAGGCTTGGTCAGCCCCAGCATTTT.

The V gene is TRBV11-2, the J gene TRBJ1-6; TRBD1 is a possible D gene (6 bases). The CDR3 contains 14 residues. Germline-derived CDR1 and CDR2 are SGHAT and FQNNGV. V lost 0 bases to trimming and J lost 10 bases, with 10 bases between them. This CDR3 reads CASSLEGAESPLHF. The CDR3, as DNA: TGTGCCAGCAGCTTAGAGGGGGCCGAGTCACCCCTCCACTTT.

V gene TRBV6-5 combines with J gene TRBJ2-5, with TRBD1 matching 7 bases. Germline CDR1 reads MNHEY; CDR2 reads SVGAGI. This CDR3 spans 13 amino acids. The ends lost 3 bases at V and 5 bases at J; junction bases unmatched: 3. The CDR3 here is CASSYTDRETQYF. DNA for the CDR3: TGTGCCAGCAGTTATACGGACAGGGAGACCCAGTACTTC.

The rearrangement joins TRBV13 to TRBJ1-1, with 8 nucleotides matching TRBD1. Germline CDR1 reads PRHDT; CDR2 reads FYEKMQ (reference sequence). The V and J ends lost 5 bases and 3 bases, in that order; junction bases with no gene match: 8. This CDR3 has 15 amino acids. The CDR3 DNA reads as TGTGCCAGCAGCGGACCCCCGACAGGGGACACTGAAGCTTTCTTT. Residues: CASSGPPTGDTEAFF.

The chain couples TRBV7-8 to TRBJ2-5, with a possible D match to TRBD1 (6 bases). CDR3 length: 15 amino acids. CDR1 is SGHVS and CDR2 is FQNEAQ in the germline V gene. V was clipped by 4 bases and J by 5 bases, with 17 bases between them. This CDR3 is CASSSLRGGVETQYF. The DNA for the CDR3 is TGTGCCAGCAGCTCGCTCCGTGGGGGCGTCGAGACCCAGTACTTC.

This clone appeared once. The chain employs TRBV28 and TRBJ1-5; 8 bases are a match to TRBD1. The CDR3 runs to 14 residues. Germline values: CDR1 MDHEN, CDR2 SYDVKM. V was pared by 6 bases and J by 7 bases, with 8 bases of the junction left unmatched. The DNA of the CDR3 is TGTGCCAGCAGGCCAACAGGGGGTGGACAGCCCCAGCATTTT. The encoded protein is CASRPTGGGQPQHF. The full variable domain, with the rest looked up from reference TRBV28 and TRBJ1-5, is DVKVTQSSRYLVKRTGEKVFLECVQDMDHENMFWYRQDPGLGLRLIYFSYDVKMKEKGDIPEGYSVSREKKERFSLILESASTNQTSMYLCASRPTGGGQPQHFGDGTRLSIL.